These 3 T cell receptor beta chains came from one sample sequenced in a study of T cell responses to AZD1222 COVID-19 vaccine. The table came from immunoSEQ multiplex PCR; TCRdb's copy has only in-frame clones and leaves some out. Of about 150,000 clones listed, approximately 90% are singletons. The source material was peripheral blood, sampled on day 0 of AZD1222 vaccination. Receptor source: an adult in good health.

This clone was observed a single time. The rearrangement joins TRBV2 to TRBJ2-7, with no clear D. From germline, CDR1 is SNHLY and CDR2 FYNNEI. Trimming shortened V by 7 bases and J by 0 bases, and 10 bases separated the two germline ends. The CDR3 runs 13 residues. In nucleotides, the CDR3 is TGTGCCAGCAAGGAGTCGAGCTCCTACGAGCAGTACTTC. Its translation is CASKESSSYEQYF.

V is TRBV2 and J is TRBJ2-7; D gene unclear. In germline, CDR1 is SNHLY, CDR2 FYNNEI. V was cut by 7 bases and J by 3 bases, with 13 bases left in between. CDR3 size: 13 residues. CDR3 protein: CASTLANRYEQYF. CDR3 coding DNA: TGTGCCAGCACTCTCGCGAATCGCTACGAGCAGTACTTC.

V is TRBV5-4 and J is TRBJ1-6; D gene ambiguous. V lost 0 bases and J lost 13, with 8 bases in between. CDR1 is SGHNT and CDR2 is YYREEE in the germline V gene (reference sequence). CDR3 length: 12 residues. This CDR3 is CASSLGSRPLHF. The CDR3 DNA reads TGTGCCAGCAGCTTGGGGAGCAGGCCCCTCCACTTT.